The present TCR beta chain was sequenced within a study of cytomegalovirus exposure and HLA in healthy donors. PCR involved 60 Vbeta and 13 Jbeta primers. Sequencing used immunoSEQ multiplex PCR; TCRdb keeps in-frame clones, though not all of them. The sample shows 200,000 to 250,000 clones, around three quarters of them seen only once. General study findings and limits: Further analysis, carried out later, found HLA-associated TCR beta chains more clonally expanded than equally common other chains. Sequencing depth across donors, presence/absence analyses assumed, was roughly uniform. According to reports, the classifier identified cytomegalovirus status with high specificity and sensitivity. Later analysis placed DRB1 highest and HLA-C lowest in TCR association rates, which differed by HLA locus.

Remarks on this clone: Its antigen is as yet unknown.

Trimming at V came to 1 base and at J to 6 bases, leaving 9 bases not matched to a gene. CDR3 size: 16 residues. CDR1 is SGHVS and CDR2 is FNYEAQ in the germline V gene. The sample was PBMCs. The chain joins TRBV7-6 to TRBJ2-7, with 10 bases aligning to TRBD1. The clonotype was recovered from a man aged 40-49 years in good health and CMV-seronegative. The CDR3 region has the DNA TGTGCCAGCAGCTTAGGGGGGGGGACAGGGGCCGGCGAGCAGTACTTC. Translated: CASSLGGGTGAGEQYF.